The 5 T cell receptor beta chains reported below all come from one sample, sequenced in a study of molecular identifiers for immune sequencing clone quantification. TCRdb analysed the PCR reads with MiXCR anew, one entry per CDR3 protein. This repertoire shows 88,000 or so distinct CDR3 sequences, around a fifth found once; its top ten account for around 1.1%. Source material: naive CD8+ T cells from blood, with Jurkat cell RNA spiked in. Subset described: FACS-sorted CD8+CD4-CCR7+CD45RA+ naive T cells. Receptors were obtained from a human donor in good health. Some libraries in this study had Jurkat cell RNA spiked in.

The V call is TRBV7-9, the J call TRBJ1-1; D remains unclear. V was trimmed by 5 bases and J by 3 bases, leaving 13 bases between them. From germline, CDR1 is SEHNR and CDR2 FQNEAQ (reference sequence). The CDR3 covers 14 residues. This CDR3 is CASSMGWVHTEAFF. As DNA, the CDR3 is TGTGCCAGCAGCATGGGATGGGTTCACACTGAAGCTTTCTTT. The entire variable domain, with the rest obtained from reference TRBV7-9 and TRBJ1-1, is as follows: DTGVSQNPRHKITKRGQNVTFRCDPISEHNRLYWYRQTLGQGPEFLTYFQNEAQLEKSRLLSDRFSAERPKGSFSTLEIQRTEQGDSAMYLCASSMGWVHTEAFFGQGTRLTVV.

The chain links TRBV12-3 or TRBV12-4 to TRBJ2-7; 10 bases agree with TRBD1. The junction had 4 bases not matched to a gene; V was cut back by 5 bases and J by 0 bases. The CDR3 loop spans 15 amino acids. DNA of the CDR3: TGTGCCAGCAGTGCGGGACAGGGGACCTCCTACGAGCAGTACTTC. Translation gives CASSAGQGTSYEQYF.

This clonotype occurred many times. The chain couples TRBV4-3 to TRBJ2-7; D may be TRBD1 or TRBD2 (5 bases each). Germline V gene sequence: CDR1 LGHNA, CDR2 YSLEER. The CDR3 is 15 amino acids. V lost 4 bases and J lost 0, with 13 bases in between. The CDR3: CASSPGRGYSYEQYF. In nucleotides, the CDR3 is TGCGCCAGCAGCCCAGGGAGAGGCTACTCCTACGAGCAGTACTTC.

This clonotype occurred many times. This rearrangement joins TRBV5-1 to TRBJ2-3, with D possibly TRBD2 on 5 matching bases. Germline V gives CDR1 SGHRS, CDR2 YFSETQ. V lost 0 bases and J lost 0, with 8 bases in between. The CDR3 length is 15 residues. The CDR3 reads CASSLDSGSTDTQYF. The CDR3, as DNA: TGCGCCAGCAGCTTGGACAGCGGTAGCACAGATACGCAGTATTTT.

This clonotype was detected many times. The chain has TRBV9 and TRBJ1-1, with TRBD1 matching 10 bases. CDR1 SGDLS and CDR2 YYNGEE come from the germline V gene. The J segment lost 2 bases and the V segment lost 2 bases, leaving 6 bases of the junction unmatched. The CDR3 has 16 amino acids. CDR3 DNA: TGTGCCAGCAGCGTTAGCCGGGACAGGGGAAACACTGAAGCTTTCTTT. Translation gives CASSVSRDRGNTEAFF.